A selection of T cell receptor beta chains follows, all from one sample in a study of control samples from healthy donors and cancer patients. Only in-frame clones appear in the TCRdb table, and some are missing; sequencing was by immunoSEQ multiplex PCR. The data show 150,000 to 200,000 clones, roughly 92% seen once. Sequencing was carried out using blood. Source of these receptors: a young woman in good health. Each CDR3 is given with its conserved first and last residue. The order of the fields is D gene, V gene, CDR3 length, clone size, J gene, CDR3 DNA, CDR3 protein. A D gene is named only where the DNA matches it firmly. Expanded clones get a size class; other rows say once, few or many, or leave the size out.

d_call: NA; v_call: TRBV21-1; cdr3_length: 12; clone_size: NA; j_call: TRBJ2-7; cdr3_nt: TGTGCCAGCAGCAAAGTTGGTCTGGAGCAGTACTTC; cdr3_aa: CASSKVGLEQYF
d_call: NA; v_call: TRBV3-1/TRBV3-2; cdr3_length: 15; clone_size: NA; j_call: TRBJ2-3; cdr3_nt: TGTGCCAGCAGCCCTCCGCCGGGCCCCACAGATACGCAGTATTTT; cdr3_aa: CASSPPPGPTDTQYF
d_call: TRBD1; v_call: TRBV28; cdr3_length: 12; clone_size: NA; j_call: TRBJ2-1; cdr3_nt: TGTGCCAGCAGTCACCCCGACAGGGCCAATCTCTTC; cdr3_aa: CASSHPDRANLF
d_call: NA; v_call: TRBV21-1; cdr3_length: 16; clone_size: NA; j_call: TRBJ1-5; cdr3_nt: TGTGCCAGCAGCAAAGCAAGGCCAGACACAAATCAGCCCCAGCATTTT; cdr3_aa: CASSKARPDTNQPQHF
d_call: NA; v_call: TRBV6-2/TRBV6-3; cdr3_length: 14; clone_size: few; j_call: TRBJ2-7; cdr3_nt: TGTGCCAGCAGTTATAGGCTTCCGGGCAACGAGCAGTACTTC; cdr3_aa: CASSYRLPGNEQYF
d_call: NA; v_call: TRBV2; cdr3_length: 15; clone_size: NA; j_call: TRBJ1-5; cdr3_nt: TGTGCCAGCAGTGGGGAAGGCGGTGGCAATCAGCCCCAGCATTTT; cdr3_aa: CASSGEGGGNQPQHF
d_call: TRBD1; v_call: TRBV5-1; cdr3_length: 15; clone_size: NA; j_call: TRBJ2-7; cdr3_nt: TGCGCCAGCAGCTTGTCTGACAGGGGAAATTACGAGCAGTACTTC; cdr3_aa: CASSLSDRGNYEQYF
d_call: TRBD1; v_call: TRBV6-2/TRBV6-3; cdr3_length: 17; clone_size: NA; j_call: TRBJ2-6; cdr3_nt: TGTGCCAGCAGTTACGACAGGGGGCAACCTGGGGCCAACGTCCTGACTTTC; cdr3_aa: CASSYDRGQPGANVLTF
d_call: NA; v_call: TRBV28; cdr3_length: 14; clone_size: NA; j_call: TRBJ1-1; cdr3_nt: TGTGCCAGCATGTCTGGAGCCCTACTCGCTGAAGCTTTCTTT; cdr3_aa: CASMSGALLAEAFF
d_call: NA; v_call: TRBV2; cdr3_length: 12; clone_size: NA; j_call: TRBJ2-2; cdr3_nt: TGTGCCAGCAGTGAGATCACCGGGGAGCTGTTTTTT; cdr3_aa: CASSEITGELFF
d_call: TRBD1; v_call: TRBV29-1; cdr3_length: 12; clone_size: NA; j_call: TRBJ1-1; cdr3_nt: TGCAGCGTTACCGACAGGGGAGGAATGGCTTTCTTT; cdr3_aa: CSVTDRGGMAFF
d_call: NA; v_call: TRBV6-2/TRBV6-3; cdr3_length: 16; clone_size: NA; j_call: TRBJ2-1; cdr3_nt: TGTGCCAGCAGTGGGGGACGGGGGAGCTCCTACAATGAGCAGTTCTTC; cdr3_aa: CASSGGRGSSYNEQFF
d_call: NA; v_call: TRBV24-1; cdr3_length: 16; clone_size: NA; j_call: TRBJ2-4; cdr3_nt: TGTGCCACCAGTGATTTGGAGGGCATGGCCAAAAACATTCAGTACTTC; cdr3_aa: CATSDLEGMAKNIQYF